Sequencing of this TCR beta chain was carried out in a study of brain T cells in children with intractable seizures. Findings and limits, study-wide: Patients' HCMV serostatus was unknown; virus specificity rests on CDR3 similarity alone. Pre- and post-surgery blood differed in depth, so pre-surgery absences may be undersampling.

Time point defined: blood from clinic visit 5 months post-surgery; TSC patient then seizure free. Sequencing was limited to surgery cases with top T cell transcript signatures in brain tissue. Patients received at least one anti-epileptic drug before surgery. This table comes from immunoSEQ multiplex PCR, and its TCRdb copy is limited to in-frame clones, with some not included. The sample includes about 340,000 clones, about 93% of them seen just once. In regard to this clone: Its target is not known.

The germline V and J ends were trimmed by 1 base and 0 bases, with 4 bases remaining between them. Germline values: CDR1 LGHDT, CDR2 YNNKEL (reference sequence). There are 14 residues in the CDR3. Sequencing used peripheral blood, obtained less than 6 months after surgery. The TCR originated in a boy in the first two years of life with tuberous sclerosis and intractable seizures. V gene TRBV3-1 (or the pseudogene TRBV3-2) combines with J gene TRBJ1-3; no clear D gene. The CDR3 sequence: CASSQAHSGNTIYF. For the CDR3, the DNA is TGTGCCAGCAGCCAAGCCCACTCTGGAAACACCATATATTTT.